This is a list of T cell receptor beta chains from one sample in a study of blood T cell repertoires in COVID-19. Sequencing was performed with immunoSEQ multiplex PCR; in TCRdb, only in-frame clones are kept and a portion is missing. The sample shows fewer than 500,000 clones, 70% to 90% of them seen only once. The source material was PBMCs or T cells enriched from blood (not recorded which). These receptor sequences come from a woman younger than 35 with acute COVID-19. CDR3s include the opening cysteine and the closing phenylalanine or tryptophan. The D gene is left open where the match is weak. Expanded clones get a size class; other rows say once, few or many, or leave the size out.

NA	TRBV28	NA	TRBJ1-3	CASSLYRDSGNTIYF	TGTGCCAGCAGTTTATACAGGGACTCTGGAAACACCATATATTTT
TRBD2	TRBV28	NA	TRBJ2-1	CASSTPGGVRFNEQFF	TGTGCCAGCAGTACCCCGGGAGGGGTTAGATTCAATGAGCAGTTCTTC
TRBD1	TRBV29-1	NA	TRBJ2-5	CSVLQGQETQYF	TGCAGCGTTCTACAGGGGCAAGAGACCCAGTACTTC
TRBD1	TRBV27	NA	TRBJ1-1	CASSAPHRGEIEAFF	TGTGCCAGCAGCGCCCCCCACAGGGGCGAGATTGAAGCTTTCTTT
NA	TRBV5-8	once	TRBJ1-4	CASSPRGGKNEKLFF	TGTGCCAGCAGCCCCCGGGGGGGGAAGAATGAAAAACTGTTTTTT
TRBD1	TRBV5-8	NA	TRBJ1-2	CASSFSGTGGGYTF	TGTGCCAGCAGCTTTTCCGGGACAGGGGGTGGCTACACCTTC
TRBD1	TRBV4-3	NA	TRBJ2-7	CASSKGYGTGAYEQYF	TGCGCCAGCAGCAAAGGGTACGGGACAGGCGCCTACGAGCAGTACTTC
NA	TRBV10-1	NA	TRBJ2-3	CASSGASSDTDTQYF	TGCGCCAGCAGTGGCGCTAGCTCAGACACAGATACGCAGTATTTT
NA	TRBV5-1	NA	TRBJ1-6	CASSFYTNSPLHF	TGCGCCAGCAGCTTTTACACCAATTCACCCCTCCACTTT
NA	TRBV12-3/TRBV12-4	NA	TRBJ1-6	CASTTGNSPLHF	TGTGCCAGCACCACAGGGAATTCACCCCTCCACTTT
NA	TRBV28	NA	TRBJ2-7	CASSLSGAEQYF	TGTGCCAGCAGTTTGTCCGGAGCCGAGCAGTACTTC
NA	TRBV2	NA	TRBJ1-3	CASRYRIMNTIYF	TGTGCCAGCAGGTACAGGATTATGAACACCATATATTTT
TRBD1	TRBV30	NA	TRBJ2-7	CAWSVPDRVVYEQYF	TGTGCCTGGAGTGTACCGGACAGGGTAGTCTACGAGCAGTACTTC
NA	TRBV2	NA	TRBJ1-1	CASSDGQKNTEAFF	TGTGCCAGCAGTGATGGTCAGAAGAACACTGAAGCTTTCTTT
NA	TRBV5-1	NA	TRBJ1-1	CASAQGAGTEAFF	TGCGCCAGCGCGCAAGGGGCAGGCACTGAAGCTTTCTTT
NA	TRBV3-1/TRBV3-2	once	TRBJ2-1	CASSQTDNEQFF	TGTGCCAGCAGCCAAACGGACAATGAGCAGTTCTTC
NA	TRBV7-9	NA	TRBJ1-1	CASSLGQNTEAFF	TGTGCCAGCAGCCTTGGCCAGAACACTGAAGCTTTCTTT
NA	TRBV5-1	NA	TRBJ2-5	CASSPGQQETQYF	TGCGCCAGCAGCCCCGGACAGCAAGAGACCCAGTACTTC
TRBD1	TRBV24-1	NA	TRBJ1-6	CATRKDRVSSYNSPLHF	TGTGCCACCAGGAAGGACAGGGTCAGCTCCTATAATTCACCCCTCCACTTT
TRBD1	TRBV7-8	NA	TRBJ1-2	CASSRRDSLFYGYTF	TGTGCCAGCAGCAGGAGGGACAGTCTATTCTATGGCTACACCTTC
NA	TRBV6-4	NA	TRBJ1-6	CASSSWGTYNSPLHF	TGTGCCAGCAGTTCATGGGGCACCTATAATTCACCCCTCCACTTT
NA	TRBV3-1/TRBV3-2	NA	TRBJ1-2	CASSQRLPRADPANYGYTF	TGTGCCAGCAGCCAACGACTACCTCGGGCAGACCCCGCTAACTATGGCTACACCTTC
NA	TRBV15	once	TRBJ1-2	CATSRDSRSYGYTF	TGTGCCACCAGCAGAGATTCTCGGTCGTATGGCTACACCTTC
NA	TRBV7-2	NA	TRBJ2-1	CASSLLGIAIDEQFF	TGTGCCAGCAGCTTACTAGGAATAGCTATCGATGAGCAGTTCTTC
TRBD2	TRBV4-3	NA	TRBJ2-7	CASSQEELTSVAEQYF	TGCGCCAGCAGCCAAGAGGAGTTGACTAGCGTAGCCGAGCAGTACTTC
TRBD1	TRBV6-4	once	TRBJ2-7	CASSAGTGRLNEQYF	TGTGCCAGCAGCGCCGGGACAGGGCGATTAAACGAGCAGTACTTC
TRBD1	TRBV28	NA	TRBJ1-3	CASSSGQGSARGNTIYF	TGTGCCAGCAGTTCTGGACAGGGCTCCGCTCGTGGAAACACCATATATTTT
TRBD1	TRBV7-2	NA	TRBJ1-1	CASSAQQGKRKAFF	TGTGCCAGCAGCGCGCAACAGGGGAAGCGCAAAGCTTTCTTT
TRBD1	TRBV6-5	NA	TRBJ1-3	CASSYSTGAGNTIYF	TGTGCCAGCAGTTACTCGACAGGGGCTGGAAACACCATATATTTT
TRBD2	TRBV6-2/TRBV6-3	NA	TRBJ2-3	CASSWGARGLLTDTQYF	TGTGCCAGCAGTTGGGGAGCCCGGGGACTACTCACAGATACGCAGTATTTT
TRBD1	TRBV4-3	NA	TRBJ2-7	CASSQEEQGAYEQYF	TGCGCCAGCAGCCAAGAAGAGCAGGGGGCCTACGAGCAGTACTTC
NA	TRBV25-1	once	TRBJ2-1	CASSETSYNEQFF	TGTGCCAGCAGTGAGACTAGCTACAATGAGCAGTTCTTC
NA	TRBV6-5	NA	TRBJ1-1	CASRQGSHTEAFF	TGTGCCAGCAGGCAGGGCAGCCACACTGAAGCTTTCTTT
NA	TRBV10-3	NA	TRBJ1-2	CAIWDYNYGYTF	TGTGCCATCTGGGACTATAACTATGGCTACACCTTC
NA	TRBV10-2	NA	TRBJ2-1	CASILKNEQFF	TGCGCCAGCATCCTAAAGAATGAGCAGTTCTTC
TRBD1	TRBV3-1/TRBV3-2	once	TRBJ2-6	CASSQDFRGLFNSGANVLTF	TGTGCCAGCAGCCAAGATTTCAGGGGGCTTTTTAACTCTGGGGCCAACGTCCTGACTTTC
TRBD1	TRBV5-1	NA	TRBJ1-4	CASSPRDRGEKLFF	TGCGCCAGCAGCCCTAGGGACAGGGGTGAAAAACTGTTTTTT
NA	TRBV29-1	NA	TRBJ1-4	CSVGHPSTNEKLFF	TGCAGCGTTGGGCACCCTTCAACTAATGAAAAACTGTTTTTT
TRBD1	TRBV3-1/TRBV3-2	NA	TRBJ2-7	CASSQAPGTDTYEQYF	TGTGCCAGCAGCCAAGCCCCCGGGACAGACACCTACGAGCAGTACTTC
TRBD1	TRBV3-1/TRBV3-2	once	TRBJ2-1	CASSGRSGQGYNEQFF	TGTGCCAGCAGCGGCCGCTCGGGACAGGGATACAATGAGCAGTTCTTC
TRBD1	TRBV24-1	NA	TRBJ1-2	CATSEGQGRGYTF	TGTGCCACCAGTGAGGGACAGGGACGTGGCTACACCTTC
NA	TRBV10-3	NA	TRBJ2-2	CAISRIPGELFF	TGTGCCATCAGTCGTATTCCCGGGGAGCTGTTTTTT
NA	TRBV28	NA	TRBJ2-6	CASMGGSSGANVLTF	TGTGCCAGCATGGGGGGAAGCTCTGGGGCCAACGTCCTGACTTTC
TRBD2	TRBV4-1	NA	TRBJ2-3	CASSPLAGGPDTQYF	TGCGCCAGCAGCCCTCTAGCGGGAGGGCCAGATACGCAGTATTTT
NA	TRBV29-1	NA	TRBJ2-5	CSVQGQETQYF	TGCAGCGTGCAGGGTCAAGAGACCCAGTACTTC
NA	TRBV3-1/TRBV3-2	NA	TRBJ1-2	CASSQEEWVGGYTF	TGTGCCAGCAGCCAAGAGGAATGGGTCGGGGGCTACACCTTC
NA	TRBV24-1	NA	TRBJ2-7	CATSDSEYEQYF	TGTGCCACCAGTGATTCGGAGTACGAGCAGTACTTC
NA	TRBV6-5	once	TRBJ1-2	CASSYSASGGHGYTF	TGTGCCAGCAGTTACTCGGCATCGGGGGGCCATGGCTACACCTTC
TRBD2	TRBV18	NA	TRBJ2-5	CASSPVMVAGGKTQYF	TGTGCCAGCTCACCAGTGATGGTAGCGGGGGGAAAGACCCAGTACTTC
NA	TRBV2	NA	TRBJ1-2	CASSSQDYGYTF	TGTGCCAGCAGTAGCCAGGACTATGGCTACACCTTC
TRBD2	TRBV30	NA	TRBJ2-2	CAWSVQAGGAGELFF	TGTGCCTGGAGTGTTCAAGCGGGAGGAGCCGGGGAGCTGTTTTTT
TRBD1	TRBV5-4	NA	TRBJ1-6	CASSLGQGYNSPLHF	TGTGCCAGCAGCTTGGGACAGGGGTATAATTCACCCCTCCACTTT
NA	TRBV27	NA	TRBJ2-1	CASSEFGNPHGEQFF	TGTGCCAGCAGTGAATTCGGGAATCCCCATGGTGAGCAGTTCTTC
NA	TRBV6-5	NA	TRBJ1-5	CASSLSSNQPQHF	TGTGCCAGCAGTTTGAGTAGCAATCAGCCCCAGCATTTT